This entry lists 20 T cell receptor beta chains sequenced from one sample in a study of long-term antiretroviral therapy in people with HIV. Runs used v3.0 of the immunoSEQ assay and were done at survey level. Produced via immunoSEQ multiplex PCR; TCRdb's table is partial and in-frame only. The repertoire holds some 22,000 clones, with roughly 80% as singletons. This specimen was unsorted PBMCs, taken 0.4 years after starting antiretroviral therapy. The receptor set was obtained from a middle-aged man with HIV.

CDR3 in DNA: TGTGCCTGGAGCCTGGGCAGGACAGGGGAACATGAGCAGTTCTTC. Its translation is CAWSLGRTGEHEQFF. This sequence joins TRBV30 and TRBJ2-1, with TRBD1 identical over 9 bases. Germline CDR1 and CDR2: GTSNPN and SVGIG (reference sequence). The CDR3 spans 15 residues. Trimming at V came to 3 bases and at J to 8 bases, leaving 11 bases not matched to a gene.

The gene calls are TRBV6-5 and TRBJ1-2; maybe TRBD1 (6 bases). CDR3 length: 14 amino acids. CDR1 and CDR2 (germline): MNHEY, SVGAGI. V lost 5 bases and J lost 4, with 14 bases in between. In DNA, the CDR3 is TGTGCCAGCAGTGCACAGGGAGGGAGCTATGGCTACACCTTC. It encodes CASSAQGGSYGYTF.

The rearrangement joins TRBV10-2 to TRBJ1-2; D perhaps matches TRBD1 (6 bases). V dropped 3 bases and J dropped 1 base, with 15 bases sitting between them. Germline V lookup: CDR1 WSHSY, CDR2 SAAADI. The CDR3 covers 16 residues. The CDR3 protein is CASSDPRRGVNYGYTF. In nucleotides, the CDR3 is TGCGCCAGCAGTGACCCACGCAGGGGAGTTAACTATGGCTACACCTTC.

The chain combines TRBV2 with TRBJ2-6, with unresolved D. Trimming shortened V by 4 bases and J by 4 bases, and 11 bases separated the two germline ends. Germline-derived CDR1 and CDR2 are SNHLY and FYNNEI. This CDR3 region has 15 residues. The CDR3 DNA follows: TGTGCCAGCAGTGGGGTGGCCTCAGGGGCCAACGTCCTGACTTTC. Protein: CASSGVASGANVLTF.

The chain is built from TRBV13 and TRBJ1-6; TRBD1 is a possible D gene (5 bases). Trimming cost V 5 bases and J 0 bases, with 17 bases left between them. Germline CDR1 reads PRHDT; CDR2 reads FYEKMQ (reference sequence). The CDR3 length is 18 residues. CDR3 DNA: TGTGCCAGCAGCCGCCTGGAGGGACGGAGCTCCTATAATTCACCCCTCCACTTT. Translating it yields CASSRLEGRSSYNSPLHF.

The CDR3 loop is CASSQGRNTGELFF. The CDR3 DNA reads as TGTGCCAGCAGCCAGGGGAGGAACACCGGGGAGCTGTTTTTT. V gene TRBV4-2 combines with J gene TRBJ2-2; TRBD2 might be the D (5 bases). The CDR3 sequence is 14 residues long. Trimming removed 3 bases at V and 1 base at J, with 6 bases between. Germline V gene lookup returns CDR1 LGHNA and CDR2 YNFKEQ.

This clone appeared once. The chain joins TRBV30 to TRBJ2-6; possible D gene TRBD1, 5 bases. V lost 2 bases and J lost 4, with 9 bases in between. The V gene's germline CDR1 is GTSNPN and CDR2 SVGIG (reference sequence). The CDR3 length is 14 residues. The CDR3 DNA sequence: TGTGCCTGGAGTCAAGGGGTGGGGGCCAACGTCCTGACTTTC. Translation gives CAWSQGVGANVLTF.

The chain combines TRBV9 with TRBJ2-4; D gene unclear. Germline V gene data show CDR1 as SGDLS and CDR2 as YYNGEE. The CDR3 consists of 16 residues. Trimming removed 3 bases from V and 3 bases from J, with 16 bases in between. The CDR3 bases are TGTGCCAGCAGCGCTGTCCCTACTTGGAGCAAAAACATTCAGTACTTC. Translating gives CASSAVPTWSKNIQYF.

This clone showed up just once. CDR3 amino acids: CASSDFGQDTEAFF. DNA for the CDR3: TGTGCCAGCAGTGACTTCGGTCAGGACACTGAAGCTTTCTTT. This rearrangement joins TRBV2 to TRBJ1-1, with D unresolved. V was shortened by 3 bases and J by 3 bases, with 11 bases between the two germline ends. The CDR3 is 14 amino acids. Germline lookup yields CDR1 SNHLY and CDR2 FYNNEI.

This chain links TRBV30 with TRBJ2-1; 9 nucleotides line up with TRBD1. Germline V CDR1 and CDR2: GTSNPN, SVGIG (reference sequence). The CDR3 consists of 20 residues. The ends lost 4 bases at V and 4 bases at J; junction bases unmatched: 23. The CDR3: CAWTDWAGTGKRGVYNEQFF. DNA of the CDR3: TGTGCCTGGACCGACTGGGCCGGGACAGGGAAGAGAGGGGTTTACAATGAGCAGTTCTTC.

This clone showed up just once. The chain links TRBV7-2 to TRBJ2-1; D tentatively fits TRBD1 or TRBD2 (5 bases each). V was pared by 5 bases and J by 4 bases, with 15 bases between. The germline V gene encodes CDR1 SGHTA and CDR2 FQGNSA. The CDR3 runs to 15 residues. CDR3 in amino acids: CASSTRVAYYNEQFF. DNA of the CDR3: TGTGCCAGCAGCACCAGGGTAGCGTATTACAATGAGCAGTTCTTC.

The chain employs TRBV30 and TRBJ1-3; D gene uncertain. CDR3 size: 15 residues. The germline V and J ends were trimmed by 0 bases and 1 base, with 10 bases remaining between them. Germline-derived CDR1 and CDR2 are GTSNPN and SVGIG (reference sequence). As DNA, the CDR3 is TGTGCCTGGAGTGTGTATGGGTCATCTGGAAACACCATATATTTT. Translating it yields CAWSVYGSSGNTIYF.

The chain recombines TRBV7-8 with TRBJ2-7; possibly TRBD2 for D (6 bases). V was cut by 10 bases and J by 0 bases, with 13 bases left in between. Germline V gene data show CDR1 as SGHVS and CDR2 as FQNEAQ. The CDR3 length is 13 residues. The CDR3 DNA reads as TGTGCCACCCGAGGGGACTTCTCCTACGAGCAGTACTTC. Translation: CATRGDFSYEQYF.

This clone was counted between two and nine times. V usage is TRBV15 and J usage is TRBJ1-6; D unclear. The CDR3 spans 13 residues. Per the germline V gene, CDR1 is LNHNV and CDR2 is YYDKDF (reference sequence). V lost 8 bases and J lost 0, with 5 bases in between. CDR3 residues: CATGGSYNSPLHF. The DNA of the CDR3 is TGTGCCACCGGAGGCTCCTATAATTCACCCCTCCACTTT.

This clone was observed a handful of times. The chain carries TRBV5-1 and TRBJ2-7; 7 positions match TRBD1. The CDR3 covers 14 residues. Germline loops: CDR1 SGHRS, CDR2 YFSETQ. The ends lost 0 bases at V and 2 bases at J; junction bases unmatched: 2. CDR3 sequence (DNA): TGCGCCAGCAGCTTGGCCCAGGGGGCCTACGAGCAGTACTTC. It codes for CASSLAQGAYEQYF.

The rearrangement joins TRBV11-2 to TRBJ1-1; D gene unclear. Trimming pared 0 bases from V and 5 bases from J, leaving 7 bases between. There are 13 residues in the CDR3. Germline loops: CDR1 SGHAT, CDR2 FQNNGV. CDR3 sequence: CASSLEPGTEAFF. In nucleotides, the CDR3 is TGTGCCAGCAGCTTAGAACCGGGGACTGAAGCTTTCTTT.

The chain is built from TRBV4-3 and TRBJ2-1; 7 nucleotides align to TRBD2. Germline CDR1 reads LGHNA; CDR2 reads YSLEER. J lost 5 bases, V lost 2 bases, and 6 bases had no gene match. The CDR3 is 15 residues long. CDR3 in amino acids: CASSQPGLRNNEQFF. The CDR3 DNA reads TGCGCCAGCAGCCAACCGGGACTAAGGAACAATGAGCAGTTCTTC.

This chain joins TRBV10-3 and TRBJ2-7, with a tentative D call TRBD1 (6 bases). CDR3 length: 13 residues. V was trimmed by 8 bases and J by 4 bases, leaving 15 bases between them. Germline CDR1 is ENHRY and CDR2 is SYGVKD. The CDR3 spells CAIAWGPAYEQYF. The CDR3 bases are TGTGCCATCGCGTGGGGGCCGGCTTACGAGCAGTACTTC.

The rearrangement joins TRBV19 to TRBJ1-2; 8 bases are shared with TRBD1. The CDR3 runs to 16 residues. Unmatched junction bases numbered 15, after V lost 7 bases and J lost 5 bases. Germline V CDR1 and CDR2: LNHDA, SQIVND (reference sequence). The CDR3 DNA is TGTGCCAGTACCCTAAGGACAGGGAGAGGGGCTTATGGCTACACCTTC. It encodes CASTLRTGRGAYGYTF.

In this sample, this clone turned up a few times. The chain combines TRBV30 with TRBJ1-6, with 7 bases identical to TRBD1. CDR1 and CDR2 from the germline V gene are GTSNPN and SVGIG (reference sequence). V was pared by 3 bases and J by 7 bases, with 6 bases of the junction left unmatched. CDR3 size: 14 residues. The CDR3 loop is CAWSGQDGNSPLHF. CDR3 in DNA: TGTGCCTGGAGCGGACAGGACGGGAATTCACCCCTCCACTTT.